This T cell receptor beta chain originates from a study of blood T cell repertoires in COVID-19. Study context: Samples of COVID-19 (acute and convalescent) were obtained from the United States, Italy and Spain. T cells, B-cell-depleted T cells, or PBMCs supplied cDNA or gDNA.

In the original workflow: Reference gene primers were amplified, and this amplification served to estimate nucleated cell counts. Clones were sequenced by immunoSEQ multiplex PCR, and TCRdb holds only the in-frame ones, with some missing. D and trimming were read from the DNA, whereas the V and J calls and clone size are those reported in that table. Of 15,000 to 20,000 clones in the sample, around 85% were seen once. The TCR comes from an older man with acute or convalescent COVID-19. Sequences were obtained from peripheral blood.

The CDR3, as DNA: TGTGCCAGCAGCTGGCAGGCGGGGGGTGAAGAGACCCAGTACTTC. It translates to CASSWQAGGEETQYF. The chain joins TRBV7-2 to TRBJ2-5, with TRBD2 matching 8 bases. J was trimmed by 3 bases and V by 4 bases; bases with no gene match: 7. CDR1 is SGHTA and CDR2 is FQGNSA in the germline V gene. This CDR3 spans 15 amino acids. Looking up the rest from reference TRBV7-2 and TRBJ2-5 gives the full variable domain: GAGVSQSPSNKVTEKGKDVELRCDPISGHTALYWYRQSLGQGLEFLIYFQGNSAPDKSGLPSDRFSAERTGGSVSTLTIQRTQQEDSAVYLCASSWQAGGEETQYFGPGTRLLVL.